What follows is one TCR beta chain and its context. Its antigen is unknown. No base quality values were provided; no much bigger clone lies one nucleotide off. The CDR3 measures 16 amino acids from cysteine to phenylalanine. Solely the CDR3 DNA is kept, with 48 bases framed from the first base. CDR1 is given as SEHNR and CDR2 as FQNEAQ, both from the germline V gene (reference sequence). The V and J ends are trimmed by 5 bases and 0 bases, leaving 16 bases between them. The sample belongs to a study of cytomegalovirus exposure and HLA in healthy donors (dated by TCRdb to the late 2010s). Context from the whole study: According to an earlier analysis of a few hundred of the donors, about 179 million T cells yielded 117 million unique TCR beta sequences and 276 Gb of sequence data. Roughly five DR-DQ haplotypes were handled as single units for association and clustering because linkage in the cohort was strong. Both class I and class II loci were covered by HLA typing, at four-digit resolution. High-throughput TCR immunosequencing, statistical association of individual TCRs with disease status, and machine learning were combined to predict cytomegalovirus infection status. An early release covering roughly 640 HLA-typed donors comprised about 300 gigabases of sequencing data and some 79 million unique TCR sequences. The later analysis used no new phenotypic data to find candidate immune exposures, relying instead on TCR beta sequences and their occurrence across donors. In a later genetic analysis, genome-wide SNP genotypes for about 65% of the roughly 700 donors were used, and that subset was treated as a discovery cohort. Of the roughly 400 genotyped donors, roughly 85% fell in the genetic ancestry cluster associated with self-reported Caucasian donors. Among 398 genotyped donors of the cohort, an average of around 240,000 unique TCR beta nucleotide sequences was sequenced per donor, of which about 18% were non-productive. An earlier analysis of 500 to 750 of the donors applied high-throughput TCR beta sequencing to assess whether each TCR beta V gene segment acted as functional or pseudogenic. The study aimed to test whether cataloging public T cell receptors could reveal signatures of past pathogen exposure. The study used immunosequencing to profile the T cell repertoires of several hundred subjects and linked those repertoires to cytomegalovirus serostatus. Typing coverage differed by locus: A, B, C, DRB1 and DQB1 were typed in roughly 620-630 donors, DQA1 in about 560, DPA1 in 600 to 610, and DPB1 in around 490. Every discovery cohort repertoire had been produced on one sequencing platform. In addition to the first cohort of 666 subjects, a separate validation cohort of 130 or so different subjects was used. A later analysis re-analyzed previously published TCR beta repertoires from approximately 670 donors and added high-resolution HLA genotyping to study TCR occurrence patterns. Alongside the repertoire data, information on donor age, sex, ethnicity and CMV serostatus was compiled. Points the paper makes about the study in general: A later analysis found that HLA-associated TCR beta chains were more clonally expanded and had lower generation probabilities than equally common non-associated chains. According to a later analysis, parvovirus B19, influenza, CMV and Epstein-Barr virus appeared linked to several top co-occurrence clusters. A later genetic analysis reported fewer N-insertions in productive TCRs among donors in an Asian-associated ancestry cluster than the approximately 670-donor mean. A later genetic analysis associated a missense DCLRE1C variant with V-gene and J-gene trimming of TCR beta chains, and an independent cohort replicated the association. Because the 87-base-pair reads could not distinguish some IMGT-functional V segments, including TRBV6-2 and TRBV6-3, those segments were excluded. Correlated functional status among segregating V segments might reflect linkage disequilibrium, but an unknown experimental factor could not be ruled out. In an earlier analysis of some 640 of the donors, most TCR beta V segments were observed in productive rearrangements about 87% or about 30% of the time, broadly matching IMGT annotations. In both the original and validation cohorts, the classifier was reported to diagnose cytomegalovirus status with high specificity and sensitivity. For the cohort, immune exposure information was limited to CMV serostatus. It was suggested by the authors that the approach could potentially be generalized to other disease states and immunological phenotypes. In a later analysis, TCR association rates were found to vary across HLA loci, with the most associated TCRs seen for DRB1 alleles and the fewest for HLA-C alleles. A group of highly shared sequence variants was considered likely to be a technical artifact of the sequencing pipeline. Because some donors lacked HLA typing at each locus, the association tests relied only on the typed subset. Presence/absence analyses assumed roughly uniform sequencing depth across donors, an assumption that may not hold. The cohort was sequenced for TCR beta chains only, and without alpha or paired-chain data the features that could be detected were limited. When HLA alleles, especially DR and DQ, strongly co-occurred, TCR associations were difficult to assign to individual alleles. In a later analysis, most CMV-associated TCR beta chains were found to appear HLA-restricted, with HLA associations seemingly driven largely by CMV exposure. In a later analysis, around 17,000 TCR beta sequences were associated with specific HLA alleles at a false discovery rate of 0.05. A further reported finding was that TCR beta sequences accurately predicted the HLA-A and HLA-B alleles for most subjects in the first cohort. The study listed over 150 TCR beta chains as associated with cytomegalovirus. Because counts were too low, approximately 15 rarely observed V segments, including chromosome 9 orphons, were excluded from the earlier analysis of fewer than 650 of the donors. In vitro tests confirmed that a few of the cytomegalovirus-associated TCR beta chains recognize cytomegalovirus antigens. Across donors, most TCR sequences were observed very rarely, whereas some public TCRs were present in many individuals.

The library was produced with the immunoSEQ multiplex PCR assay. The multiplex PCR relied on a mix of 60 forward primers for TCR Vbeta segments and 13 reverse primers for TCR Jbeta segments. Amplification of the CDR3 region of rearranged TCR beta genes was performed with a multiplex PCR assay on genomic DNA. The Illumina HiSeq System was used to sequence the amplified TCR beta libraries as 87-base-pair reads. Per the source publication's procedure: In a later analysis, around 80 million unique TCR beta chains were counted across the 500 to 850 repertoires, and around 10 million of these chains were shared by at least two donors. Raw reads were error-corrected and collapsed into unique sequences with a nearest-neighbor algorithm that merged closely related sequences to remove PCR and sequencing errors. To assign V, D and J gene segments, CDR3 sequences were aligned to IMGT reference sequences. For a sequence to be retained, at least a six-nucleotide match to both a V gene segment and a J gene segment was required. Rearrangements were classified as productive when the CDR3 lacked stop codons and remained in frame with V and J, and all other rearrangements were classified as non-productive. Following IMGT convention, CDR3 was defined as the stretch from the second conserved V-encoded cysteine up to the conserved J-encoded phenylalanine. In an earlier analysis of 550 to 650 of the donors, sequences lacking an unambiguous match to a single V gene segment were excluded. In an earlier analysis of several hundred of the donors, V segments were called functional above 56.7% productive rearrangements and were called segregating when the between-donor standard deviation exceeded 5%. A statistical classification framework was developed to diagnose cytomegalovirus status using the catalog of TCR beta chain sequences. V and J gene assignment, in a later analysis, came from comparing TCR nucleotide sequences with IMGT/GENE-DB human TR gene sequences. Using the TCRdist pipeline, a later analysis assigned CDR3 sequences along with most-parsimonious VDJ recombination scenarios. A later analysis defined each TCR beta chain by its CDR3 amino acid sequence plus V-gene family, and excluded reads lacking a unique V-gene family. A later analysis removed roughly 590 highly shared, low-generation-probability nucleotide sequences to deal with suspected cross-contamination and a sequencing artifact. For each public chain, a later analysis derived a clonal expansion index from normalized ranks of inferred template counts within each repertoire. Generation probabilities in a later analysis came from a VDJ recombination model fitted to out-of-frame rearrangements, and those results were checked against IGoR. A later analysis scored TCR-TCR, TCR-HLA and TCR-CMV co-occurrence with hypergeometric tests, applying a repertoire-size bias correction to TCR pairs. False discovery rates were estimated in a later analysis by permuting HLA or CMV assignments 20 times. In a later analysis, co-occurring TCRs were grouped using DBSCAN, and TCRdist sequence similarity was added for clustering within HLA-allele-positive subsets. For co-occurrence clustering, repertoires with fewer than 30,000 or more than 120,000 public chains were excluded, along with roughly 5 repertoires with anomalous nucleotide sharing. Imported from immuneACCESS, the table was reduced by TCRdb to in-frame sequences with V and J called. These copies leave out some clones; in studies compared against another copy, an unresolved V gene accounts for under half, and the cause of the remainder is not known. That table furnishes V, J and clone size, whereas the DNA furnished D and trimming. For this sample there are about 140,000 clones; 82% appear just once. The ten biggest clones cover less than 2% of the sample.

The cohort consisted of 600 or so healthy bone marrow donors. Cohort members were all nominally healthy when sampled, although unrecorded immune exposures were likely present. The donor tested CMV seronegative and was one of the 352 seronegative cohort members. A peripheral blood sample was collected from each donor, and TCR beta sequencing was performed on peripheral blood mononuclear cells. The Qiagen DNeasy Blood Extraction Kit was used to extract genomic DNA from the blood cell samples. The V gene is TRBV7-9 and the J gene is TRBJ1-1, with TRBD1 as a weak D call on 5 bases. Sequenced sample: PBMCs. The receptor's source is a middle-aged woman in good health and CMV-seronegative. The sequence in DNA is TGTGCCAGCAGCCCCAGGAGGGGTCCAATGAACACTGAAGCTTTCTTT. This yields the protein CASSPRRGPMNTEAFF.